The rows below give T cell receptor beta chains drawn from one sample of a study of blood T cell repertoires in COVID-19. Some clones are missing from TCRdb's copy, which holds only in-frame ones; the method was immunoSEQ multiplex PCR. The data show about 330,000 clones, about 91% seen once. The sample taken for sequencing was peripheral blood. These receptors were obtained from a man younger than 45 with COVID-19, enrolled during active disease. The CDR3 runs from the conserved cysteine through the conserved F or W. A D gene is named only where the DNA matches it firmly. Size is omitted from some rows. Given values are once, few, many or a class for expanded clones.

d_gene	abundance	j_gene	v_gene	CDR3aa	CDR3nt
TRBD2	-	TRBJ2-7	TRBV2	CATGGSQTYEQYF	TGTGCCACCGGCGGGAGTCAAACCTACGAGCAGTACTTC
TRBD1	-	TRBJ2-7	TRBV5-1	CASSFGTGAPGEQYF	TGCGCCAGCAGCTTTGGGACAGGGGCTCCGGGGGAGCAGTACTTC
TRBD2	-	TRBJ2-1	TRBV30	CAWSSLLAGGILSSYNEQFF	TGTGCCTGGAGTTCCCTTCTAGCGGGAGGGATCCTAAGCTCCTACAATGAGCAGTTCTTC
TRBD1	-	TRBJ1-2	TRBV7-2	CASSLQGANGYTF	TGTGCCAGCAGCTTACAGGGGGCCAATGGCTACACCTTC
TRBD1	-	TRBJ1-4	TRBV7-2	CASSLSLYDRGPEKLFF	TGTGCCAGCAGCTTAAGTCTCTACGACAGGGGCCCTGAAAAACTGTTTTTT
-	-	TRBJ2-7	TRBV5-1	CASSLGFVSRDTPYEQYF	TGCGCCAGCAGCTTGGGCTTTGTCAGCCGGGACACCCCCTACGAGCAGTACTTC
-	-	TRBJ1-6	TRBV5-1	CASSPGQWETSLHF	TGCGCCAGCAGCCCCGGACAGTGGGAGACGTCCCTCCACTTT
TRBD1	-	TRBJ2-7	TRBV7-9	CASSLRRDRGSYEQYF	TGTGCCAGCAGCCTCCGACGGGACAGGGGCTCCTACGAGCAGTACTTC
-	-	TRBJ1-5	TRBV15	CATSRVGESQPQHF	TGTGCCACCAGCAGAGTTGGAGAGAGTCAGCCCCAGCATTTT
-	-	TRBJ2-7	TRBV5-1	CASSFNSYEQYF	TGCGCCAGCAGCTTCAACTCCTACGAGCAGTACTTC
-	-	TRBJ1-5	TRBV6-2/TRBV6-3	CASSYGIFMGERQPQHF	TGTGCCAGCAGTTACGGGATATTCATGGGAGAACGGCAGCCCCAGCATTTT
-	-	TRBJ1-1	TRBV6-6	CAGGGNTEAFF	TGTGCGGGCGGGGGGAACACTGAAGCTTTCTTT
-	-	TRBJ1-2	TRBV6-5	CASRGVRVANYGYTF	TGTGCCAGCAGAGGGGTACGGGTAGCTAACTATGGCTACACCTTC
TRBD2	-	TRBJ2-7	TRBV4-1	CASSRGTSGNSYEQYF	TGCGCCAGCAGCCGAGGGACTAGCGGGAACTCCTACGAGCAGTACTTC
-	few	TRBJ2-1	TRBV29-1	CSVANPGGVEDNEQFF	TGCAGCGTTGCAAACCCCGGAGGGGTAGAGGACAATGAGCAGTTCTTC
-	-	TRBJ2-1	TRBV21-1	CASSKENKRGGLNNEQFF	TGTGCCAGCAGCAAAGAGAACAAGAGGGGGGGGCTAAATAATGAGCAGTTCTTC
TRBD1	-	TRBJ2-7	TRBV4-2	CASSPGQEYEQYF	TGTGCCAGCAGCCCAGGACAGGAATACGAGCAGTACTTC
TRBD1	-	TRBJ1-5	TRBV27	CASSFTGQYSNQPQHF	TGTGCCAGCAGTTTTACGGGACAGTATAGCAATCAGCCCCAGCATTTT
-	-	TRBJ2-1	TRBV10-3	CAISEGRAHEQFF	TGTGCCATCAGTGAGGGCAGGGCCCATGAGCAGTTCTTC
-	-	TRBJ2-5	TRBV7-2	CASSPRVGGAHRTQYF	TGTGCCAGCAGCCCCAGGGTGGGGGGGGCGCATCGGACCCAGTACTTC
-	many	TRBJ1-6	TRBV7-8	CASSFPMESLHF	TGTGCCAGCAGCTTTCCTATGGAGTCCCTCCACTTT
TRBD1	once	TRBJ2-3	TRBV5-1	CASSPLPGQGASDTQYF	TGCGCCAGCAGCCCCCTTCCGGGACAGGGGGCTTCAGATACGCAGTATTTT
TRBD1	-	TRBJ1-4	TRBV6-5	CASSYSNAGGYEKLFF	TGTGCCAGCAGTTACTCGAATGCAGGGGGCTATGAAAAACTGTTTTTT
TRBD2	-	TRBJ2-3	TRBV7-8	CASSSGLAGGPSTDTQYF	TGTGCCAGCAGCTCCGGACTAGCGGGGGGGCCAAGCACAGATACGCAGTATTTT
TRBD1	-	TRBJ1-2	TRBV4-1	CASSQGDRTGPYYGYTF	TGCGCCAGCAGCCAAGGAGACCGGACAGGACCATACTATGGCTACACCTTC
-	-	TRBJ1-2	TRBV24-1	CATSDFAIYGYTF	TGTGCCACCAGTGATTTTGCGATTTATGGCTACACCTTC
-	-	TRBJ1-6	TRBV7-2	CASSLGQSDFSPLHF	TGTGCCAGCAGCTTAGGACAGTCAGATTTTTCACCCCTCCACTTT
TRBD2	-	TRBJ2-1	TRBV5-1	CASSLVASGVSYNEQFF	TGCGCCAGCAGCTTGGTTGCTAGCGGGGTCTCCTACAATGAGCAGTTCTTC
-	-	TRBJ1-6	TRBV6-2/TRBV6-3	CASSRWGILEPLHF	TGTGCCAGCAGCCGGTGGGGCATCCTGGAACCCCTCCACTTT
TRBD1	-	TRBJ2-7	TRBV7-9	CASSSRQGSKQYF	TGTGCCAGCAGCTCCAGACAGGGGAGTAAGCAGTACTTC
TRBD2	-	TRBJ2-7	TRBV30	CAWSVPGLALYEQYF	TGTGCCTGGAGTGTTCCGGGACTAGCGCTATACGAGCAGTACTTC
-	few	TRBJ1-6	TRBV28	CASSPRVWAGNSPLHF	TGTGCCAGCAGTCCCCGCGTCTGGGCGGGAAATTCACCCCTCCACTTT
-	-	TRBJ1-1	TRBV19	CASSLRASGGTEAFF	TGTGCCAGTTCCCTTAGAGCTTCGGGGGGCACTGAAGCTTTCTTT
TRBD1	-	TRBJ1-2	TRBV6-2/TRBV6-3	CASSYGGTGDGYGYTF	TGTGCCAGCAGTTACGGTGGGACAGGGGATGGATATGGCTACACCTTC
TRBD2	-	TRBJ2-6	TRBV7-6	CASSPLAGEFGANVLTF	TGTGCCAGCAGCCCGTTGGCGGGAGAATTCGGGGCCAACGTCCTGACTTTC
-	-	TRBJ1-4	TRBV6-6	CASRHSLRREKLFF	TGTGCCAGCAGACACAGCCTACGACGGGAAAAACTGTTTTTT
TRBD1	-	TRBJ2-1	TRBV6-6	CASTYTGTGGNEQFF	TGTGCCAGCACCTACACCGGGACAGGGGGCAATGAGCAGTTCTTC
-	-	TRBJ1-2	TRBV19	CASSNRAYGYTF	TGTGCCAGTAGTAACAGGGCCTATGGCTACACCTTC
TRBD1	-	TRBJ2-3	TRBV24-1	CATSDLPDRGRGDTQYF	TGTGCCACCAGTGATCTTCCGGACAGGGGGCGCGGGGATACGCAGTATTTT
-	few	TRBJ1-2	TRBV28	CASSLGGSSGLGYTF	TGTGCCAGCAGTCTTGGGGGGTCCTCGGGCCTTGGCTACACCTTC
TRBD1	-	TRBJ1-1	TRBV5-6	CASSLEGGWATEAFF	TGTGCCAGCAGCTTGGAAGGGGGCTGGGCCACTGAAGCTTTCTTT
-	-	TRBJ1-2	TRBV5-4	CASSIQGTSYGYTF	TGTGCCAGCAGCATACAGGGAACGTCCTATGGCTACACCTTC
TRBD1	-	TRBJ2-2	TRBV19	CASSTYPGQGGVEGNTGELFF	TGTGCCAGTAGTACTTATCCGGGACAGGGTGGGGTAGAGGGGAACACCGGGGAGCTGTTTTTT
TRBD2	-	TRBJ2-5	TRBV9	CASSGAGTSGPNFKETQYF	TGTGCCAGCAGCGGGGCCGGGACTAGCGGGCCTAATTTCAAAGAGACCCAGTACTTC
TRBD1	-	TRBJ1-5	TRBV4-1	CASSQGGGNNQPQHF	TGCGCCAGCAGCCAAGGAGGGGGCAACAATCAGCCCCAGCATTTT
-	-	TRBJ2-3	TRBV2	CASRIGADTQYF	TGTGCCAGCAGGATAGGGGCAGATACGCAGTATTTT
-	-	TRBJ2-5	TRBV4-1	CASSSGREETQYF	TGCGCCAGCAGTTCGGGAAGGGAAGAGACCCAGTACTTC